This TCR beta chain appears in the sequencing data of a study of tumor and adjacent non-tumor tissue in lung cancer. The length of the CDR3 is 12 residues. Germline CDR1 is MGHRA and CDR2 is YSYEKL. V lost 0 bases to trimming and J lost 3 bases, with 0 bases between them. This sample's RNA came from whole unsorted tissue. The normal lung tissue was taken more than 3 cm from the tumor edge. Three rounds of nested PCR, following a modified ARM-PCR protocol, produced the TCRbeta library. TCRdb processed the multiplex PCR reads anew with MiXCR; each CDR3 protein has one entry. The sample includes over 80,000 distinct CDR3 sequences, 80% of them seen just once.

The sequenced material came from distant non-tumor lung tissue. This receptor was obtained from a man aged 60-69 years with small cell lung cancer. The chain recombines TRBV4-1 with TRBJ2-1; D is ambiguous. CDR3 nucleotides: TGCGCCAGCAGCCAAGACTACAATGAGCAGTTCTTC. It specifies CASSQDYNEQFF.